This T cell receptor (beta chain) was sequenced in a study of control samples from healthy donors and cancer patients. CDR1 and CDR2 from the germline V gene are SGHRS and YFSETQ. The CDR3 covers 15 residues. Trimming cost V 4 bases and J 4 bases; bases outside gene matches: 7. The table came from immunoSEQ multiplex PCR; TCRdb's copy has only in-frame clones and leaves some out. The sample has fewer than 200,000 clones, 85% to 95% seen once; the top ten hold roughly 1.5%. The chain has TRBV5-1 and TRBJ2-7; TRBD1 agrees at 11 bases. The sequence derives from a young man in good health. The sequenced material came from blood. The CDR3 DNA reads TGCGCCAGCAGCACAGGACAGGGGGCTGAGTACGAGCAGTACTTC. It is translated as CASSTGQGAEYEQYF.